This TCR beta chain appears in the sequencing data of a study of monozygotic twins with inflammatory bowel disease. Following a re-call of the 5' RACE reads, TCRdb has one entry per CDR3 protein and lacks DNA. The listing contains 350,000 to 400,000 distinct CDR3 sequences. Germline loops: CDR1 SGDLS, CDR2 YYNGEE. This CDR3 region has 16 residues. The chain couples TRBV9 to TRBJ2-7; TCRdb selects TRBD1, and the lack of DNA leaves this call unchecked. Sequenced input: blood. The receptor was derived from a human donor with ulcerative colitis or Crohn's disease, or a healthy co-twin of an affected twin (not recorded which). This chain's CDR3 is CASSVGPQGASYEQYF.